The 21 T cell receptor beta chains below come from one sample, sequenced in a study of T cells in women clearing cervical HPV infection. Clones were sequenced by immunoSEQ multiplex PCR, and TCRdb holds only the in-frame ones, with some missing. Its listing shows roughly 30,000 clones. The sample consisted of blood buffy coat. The receptors were gathered from a woman aged 18-69 years with a cervical HPV16 infection that either progressed to CIN3+ or cleared (not recorded which).

Worth noting for this clone: Read coverage stops 3 residues before the CDR3 terminus; the germline J gene supplies the remainder. This chain links TRBV20-1 with TRBJ2-7; D may be TRBD2 (5 bases). The CDR3 is made up of 15 amino acids. V gave up 1 base and J gave up 0 bases, with 13 bases separating them. CDR1 is DFQATT, CDR2 SNEGSKA, per germline (reference sequence). CDR3 bases read: TGCAGTGCTAGAGTTGGACTCCTAAGCTCCTACGAG. This gives the protein CSARVGLLSSYE. The complete CDR3 reads CSARVGLLSSYEQYF.

Of note for this clone: The read ends 3 residues before the CDR3 terminus; that terminus is restored from the germline J gene. J is TRBJ2-3 and V is TRBV20-1, with TRBD2 matching 7 bases. Trimming cost V 5 bases and J 7 bases; bases outside gene matches: 15. Germline loops: CDR1 DFQATT, CDR2 SNEGSKA (reference sequence). CDR3 length: 15 residues. The CDR3 DNA, read in part, is TGCAGTGCTCGACCTATGGCGGGGGTCGTCTATACG. Translation gives CSARPMAGVVYT. The whole CDR3 protein reads CSARPMAGVVYTQYF.

For this clone: The CDR3 is cut off 3 residues early in the read; its end comes from the germline J gene. The J gene is TRBJ2-7, the V gene TRBV5-6; a possible D gene is TRBD2 (5 bases). Per germline, CDR1 SGHDT and CDR2 YYEEEE. This CDR3 is 15 amino acids long. The V and J ends lost 2 bases and 0 bases respectively, with 12 bases between them. The CDR3 loop reads CASSFYGVSSYEQYF. The covered CDR3 bases are TGTGCCAGCAGCTTTTACGGGGTTAGCTCCTACGAG.

Concerning this clone: With the read ending 3 residues before the CDR3 end, the germline J gene is used to fill in that end. The chain recombines TRBV29-1 with TRBJ1-1, with 7 positions matching TRBD1. The CDR3 totals 12 residues. The germline gives CDR1 SQVTM, CDR2 ANQGSEA. J lost 5 bases, V lost 7 bases, and 7 bases had no gene match. The CDR3 sequence is CSATGVGTEAFF. The covered CDR3 bases are TGCAGCGCCACAGGGGTGGGGACTGAA.

Concerning this clone itself: The read is 3 residues too short to cover the CDR3 end, so that end is filled in from the germline J gene. The rearrangement links TRBV4-2 to TRBJ2-3; unclear D gene. V lost 1 base and J lost 6, with 8 bases in between. This CDR3 spans 13 amino acids. The V gene's germline CDR1 is LGHNA and CDR2 YNFKEQ. CDR3 bases read: TGTGCCAGCAGCCAAGTCAGCGCGGATACG. Protein: CASSQVSADT. Given in full, the CDR3 is CASSQVSADTQYF.

As to this clone: The read stops 3 residues short of the end of the CDR3; the missing end is completed from the germline J gene. This chain links TRBV7-9 with TRBJ1-1; D is undetermined. V was shortened by 8 bases and J by 5 bases, with 18 bases between the two germline ends. Looked up from germline, CDR1 is SEHNR and CDR2 is FQNEAQ (reference sequence). CDR3 length: 14 residues. CDR3 loop: CASVRERSDTEAFF. Partial CDR3 DNA: TGTGCCAGCGTCCGAGAGAGATCAGATACTGAA.

To note about this clone: The read ends 3 residues shy of where the CDR3 ends; the end is completed using the germline J gene. The chain uses TRBV6-2 or TRBV6-3 and TRBJ1-4, with D maybe TRBD1 (6 bases). The germline gives CDR1 MNHEY, CDR2 SVGEGT. The CDR3 spans 16 residues. The CDR3 loop reads CASRPTMTGRWSPLFF. CDR3 bases read: TGTGCCAGCAGACCGACGATGACAGGCCGATGGTCACCA.

In regard to this clone: The read ends 3 residues before the CDR3 terminus; that terminus is restored from the germline J gene. The chain carries TRBV20-1 and TRBJ2-3; 10 bases match TRBD2. Trimming at V came to 6 bases and at J to 4 bases, leaving 16 bases not matched to a gene. Per the germline V gene, CDR1 is DFQATT and CDR2 is SNEGSKA (reference sequence). The CDR3 has 17 residues. The CDR3 is CSAAGQSGRVISDTQYF. Partial CDR3 DNA: TGCAGTGCCGCAGGGCAAAGCGGGAGGGTTATATCAGATACG.

Remarks on this clone: Sequencing ends 3 residues short of the CDR3 end; the germline J gene provides the rest. The genes are TRBV10-3 and TRBJ1-2; 9 bases are shared with TRBD1. V was clipped by 7 bases and J by 0 bases; unmatched bases: 3. The CDR3 length is 14 residues. Germline values: CDR1 ENHRY, CDR2 SYGVKD. Partial CDR3 DNA: TGTGCCATCAAGGGACAGGGCTCTAACTATGGC. Residues: CAIKGQGSNYG. The CDR3 in its entirety is CAIKGQGSNYGYTF.

On this clone: The read halts 3 residues ahead of the CDR3 end, with the missing end drawn from the germline J gene. The identical CDR3 is also encoded by other nucleotide sequences in the sample. V gene TRBV7-2 combines with J gene TRBJ1-3, with D perhaps TRBD1 (6 bases). Germline values: CDR1 SGHTA, CDR2 FQGNSA. The CDR3 loop spans 15 amino acids. V shed 5 bases and J shed 0 bases, with 11 bases lying between them. Incomplete CDR3 DNA: TGTGCCAGCAGCCCATGGACAGCCTCTGGAAACACC. Translated: CASSPWTASGNT. The full CDR3 protein reads CASSPWTASGNTIYF.

Comments on this clone: The read terminates 3 residues before the CDR3 end, so the remaining end is supplied by the germline J gene. The J gene is TRBJ2-4, the V gene TRBV6-2 or TRBV6-3; 9 bases map to TRBD1. The CDR3 is 15 residues long. The germline gives CDR1 MNHEY, CDR2 SVGEGT. The sequenced CDR3 bases are TGTGCCAGCAGTCATCACGGGACAGGGAACTATGGT. It yields the protein CASSHHGTGNYG. The complete CDR3 sequence is CASSHHGTGNYGQYF.

On this clone itself: Coverage ceases 3 residues before the CDR3 finishes, and the germline J gene fills in the end. The chain couples TRBV9 to TRBJ1-3; perhaps TRBD1 as D (5 bases). V dropped 0 bases and J dropped 0 bases, with 13 bases sitting between them. CDR1 is SGDLS and CDR2 is YYNGEE in the germline V gene. The CDR3 sequence is 17 residues long. CDR3 sequence: CASSVGPDSYSGNTIYF. Incomplete CDR3 DNA: TGTGCCAGCAGCGTAGGCCCCGACAGTTACTCTGGAAACACC.

Note on this clone: Read sequence stops 3 residues before the CDR3 end, and the germline J gene provides the missing end. The V call is TRBV29-1, the J call TRBJ1-2, with D perhaps matching TRBD1 (5 bases). Trimming cost V 2 bases and J 2 bases, with 9 bases left between them. The CDR3 length is 13 residues. Germline CDR1 reads SQVTM; CDR2 reads ANQGSEA. CDR3 bases read: TGCAGCGTTGAATATCCAGGGAACTATGGC. Residues: CSVEYPGNYG. The whole CDR3 protein is CSVEYPGNYGYTF.

CDR3 protein: CSAEGPDQPQHF. CDR3 bases read: TGCAGTGCAGAAGGGCCTGATCAGCCC. The chain recombines TRBV20-1 with TRBJ1-5; D unresolved. The CDR3 is cut off 3 residues early in the read; its end comes from the germline J gene. V lost 6 bases, J lost 5 bases, and 11 bases lay in between. Germline-derived CDR1 and CDR2 are DFQATT and SNEGSKA (reference sequence). The CDR3 runs to 12 residues.

As to this clone: The CDR3 end falls 3 residues outside the read, so it is completed with the germline J gene. The rearrangement joins TRBV20-1 to TRBJ2-2, with D perhaps matching TRBD1 (5 bases). CDR1 DFQATT and CDR2 SNEGSKA come from the germline V gene (reference sequence). The CDR3 sequence is 13 residues long. The part of the CDR3 DNA that was read is TGCAGTGCTACAGGGCCTACTAATGAAAAG. It translates to CSATGPTNEK. The whole CDR3 protein reads CSATGPTNEKLFF.

A remark on this clone: At one boundary the junction diverges from the germline segment, which might be a read error. The missing CDR3 end, 3 residues past where the read stops, is filled in from the germline J gene. The chain carries TRBV7-7 and TRBJ2-7; 8 positions match TRBD1. Germline loops: CDR1 SSHAT, CDR2 FNYEAQ (reference sequence). CDR3 size: 14 residues. CDR3 sequence: CAGSPTGDHHEQYF. The part of the CDR3 DNA that was read is TGTGCCGGCAGCCCGACAGGGGATCATCACGAG.

Comments on this clone: The read gets to within 3 residues of the CDR3 end, and the germline J gene fills in the rest. J is TRBJ1-2 and V is TRBV7-9; D gene unclear. CDR1 is SEHNR and CDR2 is FQNEAQ in the germline V gene (reference sequence). This CDR3 region has 15 residues. The CDR3 here is CASSLRLAGDDDYTF. The sequenced part of the CDR3 DNA is TGTGCCAGCAGCCTTCGACTAGCGGGAGACGATGAC.

Regarding this clone: The read falls 3 residues short of the CDR3 end, and the missing part is taken from the germline J gene. The chain carries TRBV30 and TRBJ2-7; D is uncertain. CDR1 and CDR2 (germline): GTSNPN, SVGIG (reference sequence). The V gene lost 4 bases and the J gene lost 3 bases, with 13 bases spanning the gap. The CDR3 loop spans 13 amino acids. This chain's CDR3 is CAWTPPLNYEQYF. The covered CDR3 bases are TGTGCCTGGACGCCCCCCCTAAACTACGAG.

Worth noting for this clone: From the germline J gene comes the end of the CDR3, since the read stops 3 residues before it. This rearrangement joins TRBV29-1 to TRBJ1-2; 9 nucleotides align to TRBD1. Germline CDR1 is SQVTM and CDR2 is ANQGSEA. This CDR3 comprises 14 residues. CDR3 DNA (partial): TGCAGCGTTGAAGATCCCGGGACAGGGTACGGC. This encodes CSVEDPGTGYG. The full CDR3 is CSVEDPGTGYGYTF.

For this clone: The read ends 3 residues early relative to the CDR3; the germline J gene fills the gap. This chain uses TRBV7-9 with TRBJ1-4; D remains ambiguous. Looked up from germline, CDR1 is SEHNR and CDR2 is FQNEAQ (reference sequence). This CDR3 has 15 amino acids. The CDR3 region is CASSLGHGAGWELFF. The DNA read from the CDR3 is TGTGCCAGCAGCTTAGGTCATGGTGCGGGTTGGGAA.

As to this clone: With the read ending 3 residues before the CDR3 end, the germline J gene is used to fill in that end. The chain couples TRBV7-2 to TRBJ1-6; D gene uncertain. Trimming pared 6 bases from V and 3 bases from J, leaving 12 bases between. From germline, CDR1 is SGHTA and CDR2 FQGNSA. The CDR3 length is 15 residues. CDR3 protein: CASRGTGFYNSPLHF. The covered CDR3 bases are TGTGCCAGCAGGGGCACGGGGTTCTATAATTCACCC.